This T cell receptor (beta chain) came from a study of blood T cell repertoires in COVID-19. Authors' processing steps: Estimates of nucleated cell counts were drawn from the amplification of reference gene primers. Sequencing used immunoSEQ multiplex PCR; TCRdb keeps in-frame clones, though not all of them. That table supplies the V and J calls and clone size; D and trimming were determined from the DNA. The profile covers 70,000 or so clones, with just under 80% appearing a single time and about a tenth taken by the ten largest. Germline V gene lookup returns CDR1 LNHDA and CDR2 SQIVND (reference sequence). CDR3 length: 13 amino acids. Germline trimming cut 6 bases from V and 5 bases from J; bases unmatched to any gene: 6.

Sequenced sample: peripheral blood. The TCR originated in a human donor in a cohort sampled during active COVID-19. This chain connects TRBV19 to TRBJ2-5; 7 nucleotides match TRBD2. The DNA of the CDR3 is TGTGCCAGTAGCGGCGGGGGTCTGGAGACCCAGTACTTC. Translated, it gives CASSGGGLETQYF.